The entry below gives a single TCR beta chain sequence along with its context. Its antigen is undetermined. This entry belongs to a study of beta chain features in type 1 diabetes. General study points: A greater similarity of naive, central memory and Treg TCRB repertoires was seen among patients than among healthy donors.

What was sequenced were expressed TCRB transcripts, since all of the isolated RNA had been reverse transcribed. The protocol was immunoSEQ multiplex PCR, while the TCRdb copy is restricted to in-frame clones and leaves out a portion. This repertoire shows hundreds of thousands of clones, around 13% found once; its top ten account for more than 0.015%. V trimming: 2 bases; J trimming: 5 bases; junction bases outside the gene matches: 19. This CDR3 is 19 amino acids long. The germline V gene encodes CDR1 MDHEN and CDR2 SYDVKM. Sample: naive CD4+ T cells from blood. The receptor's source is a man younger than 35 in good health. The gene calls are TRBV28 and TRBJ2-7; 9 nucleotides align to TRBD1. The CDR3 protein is CASSLKSKYTGGISDEQYF. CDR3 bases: TGTGCCAGCAGTTTAAAGTCCAAATACACAGGGGGCATTTCCGACGAGCAGTACTTC.